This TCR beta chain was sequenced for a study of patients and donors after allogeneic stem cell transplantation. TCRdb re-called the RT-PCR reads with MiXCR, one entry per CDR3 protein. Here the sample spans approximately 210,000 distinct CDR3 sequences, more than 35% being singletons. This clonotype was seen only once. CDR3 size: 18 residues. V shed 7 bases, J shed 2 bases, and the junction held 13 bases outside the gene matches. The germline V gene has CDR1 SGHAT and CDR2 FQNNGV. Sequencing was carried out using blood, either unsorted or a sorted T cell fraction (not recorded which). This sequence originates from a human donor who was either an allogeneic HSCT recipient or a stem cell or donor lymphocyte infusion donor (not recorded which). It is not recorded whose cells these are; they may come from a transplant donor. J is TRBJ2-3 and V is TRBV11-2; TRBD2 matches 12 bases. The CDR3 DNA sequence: TGTGCCAGCACCGATTCTCCAGGACTAGCGGGACCCACAGATACGCAGTATTTT. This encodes CASTDSPGLAGPTDTQYF.